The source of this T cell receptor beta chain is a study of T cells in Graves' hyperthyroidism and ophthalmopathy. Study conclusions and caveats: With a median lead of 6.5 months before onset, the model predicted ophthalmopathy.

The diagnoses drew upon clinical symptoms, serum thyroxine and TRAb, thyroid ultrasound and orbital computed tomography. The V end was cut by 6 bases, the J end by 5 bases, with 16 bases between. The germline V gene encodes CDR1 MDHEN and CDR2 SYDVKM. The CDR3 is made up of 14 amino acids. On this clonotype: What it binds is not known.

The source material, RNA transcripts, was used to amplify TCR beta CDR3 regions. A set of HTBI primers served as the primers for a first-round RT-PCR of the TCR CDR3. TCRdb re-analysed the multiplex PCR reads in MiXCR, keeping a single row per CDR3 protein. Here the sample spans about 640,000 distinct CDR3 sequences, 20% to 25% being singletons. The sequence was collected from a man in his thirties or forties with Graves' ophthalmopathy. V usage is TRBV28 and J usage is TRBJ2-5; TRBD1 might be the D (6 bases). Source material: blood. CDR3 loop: CASSLGGNRETQYF. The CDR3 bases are TGTGCCAGCAGCTTAGGGGGTAATAGGGAGACCCAGTACTTC.